This T cell receptor (beta chain) originates from a study of blood T cell repertoires in COVID-19. Study in general: T cells, B-cell-depleted T cells, or PBMCs provided the cDNA or gDNA that served as material.

Repertoires were generated with immunoSEQ multiplex PCR, while TCRdb's copy carries only in-frame clones and drops some. The sample consists of 300,000 or so clones, around four fifths of them appearing once. This clone has only a few counts. In germline, CDR1 is MDHEN, CDR2 SYDVKM. V lost 5 bases, J lost 3 bases, and 6 bases stayed unmatched. This CDR3 spans 15 amino acids. The sample was peripheral blood. The TCR comes from a woman in her 50s with active or convalescent COVID-19. The rearrangement links TRBV28 to TRBJ1-5; 8 nucleotides agree with TRBD1. CDR3 region: CASSPRTGPNQPQHF. In DNA form, the CDR3 reads TGTGCCAGCAGTCCCCGGACAGGGCCCAATCAGCCCCAGCATTTT.